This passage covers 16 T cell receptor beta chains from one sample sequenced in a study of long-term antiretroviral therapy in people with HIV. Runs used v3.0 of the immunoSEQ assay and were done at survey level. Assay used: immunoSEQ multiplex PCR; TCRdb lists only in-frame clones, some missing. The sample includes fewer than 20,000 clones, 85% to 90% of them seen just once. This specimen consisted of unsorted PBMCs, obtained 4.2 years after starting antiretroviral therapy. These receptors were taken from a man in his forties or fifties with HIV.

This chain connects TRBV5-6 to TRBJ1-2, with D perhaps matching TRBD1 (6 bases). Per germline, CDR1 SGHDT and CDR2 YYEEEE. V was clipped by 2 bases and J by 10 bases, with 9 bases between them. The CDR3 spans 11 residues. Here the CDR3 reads CASSFQGFYTF. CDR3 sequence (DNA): TGTGCCAGCAGCTTTCAGGGGTTCTACACCTTC.

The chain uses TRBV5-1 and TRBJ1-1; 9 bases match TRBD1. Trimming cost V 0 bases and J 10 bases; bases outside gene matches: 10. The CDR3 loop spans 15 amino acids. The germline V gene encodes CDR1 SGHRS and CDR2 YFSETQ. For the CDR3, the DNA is TGCGCCAGCAGCTTGGAGGGACAGGGTGGGAGGGGAGCTTTCTTT. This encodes CASSLEGQGGRGAFF.

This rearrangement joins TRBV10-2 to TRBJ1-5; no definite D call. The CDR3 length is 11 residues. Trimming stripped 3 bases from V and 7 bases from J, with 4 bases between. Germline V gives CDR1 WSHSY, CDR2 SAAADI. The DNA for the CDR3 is TGCGCCAGCAGTGAAGGACAGCCCCAGCATTTT. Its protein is CASSEGQPQHF.

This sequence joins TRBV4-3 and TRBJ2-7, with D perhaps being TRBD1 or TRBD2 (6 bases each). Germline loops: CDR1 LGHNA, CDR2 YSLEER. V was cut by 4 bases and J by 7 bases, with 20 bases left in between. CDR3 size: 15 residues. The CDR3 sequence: CASSPGLGGLYEQYF. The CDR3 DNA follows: TGCGCCAGCAGCCCGGGCCTAGGGGGGCTCTATGAGCAGTACTTC.

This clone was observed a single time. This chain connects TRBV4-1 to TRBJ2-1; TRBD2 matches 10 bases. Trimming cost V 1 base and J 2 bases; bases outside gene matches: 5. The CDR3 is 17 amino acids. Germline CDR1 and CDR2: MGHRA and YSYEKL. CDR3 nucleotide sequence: TGCGCCAGCAGCCAAGTACTAGCGGGGATAACCTACAATGAGCAGTTCTTC. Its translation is CASSQVLAGITYNEQFF.

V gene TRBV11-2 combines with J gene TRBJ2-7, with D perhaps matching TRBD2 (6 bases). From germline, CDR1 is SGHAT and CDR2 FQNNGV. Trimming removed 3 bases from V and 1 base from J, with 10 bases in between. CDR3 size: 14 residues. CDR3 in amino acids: CASSLGGSSYEQYF. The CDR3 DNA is TGTGCCAGCAGCTTGGGAGGCAGTTCCTACGAGCAGTACTTC. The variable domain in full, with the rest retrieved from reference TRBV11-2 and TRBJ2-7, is EAGVAQSPRYKIIEKRQSVAFWCNPISGHATLYWYQQILGQGPKLLIQFQNNGVVDDSQLPKDRFSAERLKGVDSTLKIQPAKLEDSAVYLCASSLGGSSYEQYFGPGTRLTVT.

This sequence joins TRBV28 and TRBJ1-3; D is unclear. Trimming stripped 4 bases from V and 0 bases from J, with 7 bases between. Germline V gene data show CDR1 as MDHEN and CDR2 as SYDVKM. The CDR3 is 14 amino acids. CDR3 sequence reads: CASSSPISGNTIYF. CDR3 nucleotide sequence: TGTGCCAGCAGTTCCCCGATCTCTGGAAACACCATATATTTT.

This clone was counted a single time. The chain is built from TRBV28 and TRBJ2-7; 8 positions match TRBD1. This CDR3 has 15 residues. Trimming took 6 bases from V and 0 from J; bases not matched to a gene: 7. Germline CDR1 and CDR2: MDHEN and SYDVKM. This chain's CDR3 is CASRTQGAGSYEQYF. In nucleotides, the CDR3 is TGTGCCAGCAGAACTCAGGGGGCAGGCTCCTACGAGCAGTACTTC.

The CDR3 DNA sequence: TGTGCCAGCACCCGGGACATCCAATATGGCTACACCTTC. This sequence encodes CASTRDIQYGYTF. V is TRBV6-5 and J is TRBJ1-2; tentatively, D is TRBD1 (6 bases). CDR3 length: 13 amino acids. CDR1 is MNHEY and CDR2 is SVGAGI in the germline V gene. The germline V and J ends were trimmed by 7 bases and 5 bases, with 14 bases remaining between them.

The chain's CDR3 is CASSLDGTLNSPLHF. CDR3 coding DNA: TGCGCCAGCAGCTTGGATGGGACATTGAATTCACCCCTCCACTTT. The J gene is TRBJ1-6, the V gene TRBV5-1; tentative D call: TRBD1 (6 bases). Germline V gene data show CDR1 as SGHRS and CDR2 as YFSETQ. V lost 0 bases, J lost 7 bases, and 11 bases lay in between. This CDR3 spans 15 amino acids.

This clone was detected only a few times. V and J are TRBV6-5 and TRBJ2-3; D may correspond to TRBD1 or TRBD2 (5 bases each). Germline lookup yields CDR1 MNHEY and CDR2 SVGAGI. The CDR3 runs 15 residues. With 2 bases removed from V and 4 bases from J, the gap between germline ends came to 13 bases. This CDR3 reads CASSYGSLGADTQYF. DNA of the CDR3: TGTGCCAGCAGTTACGGCAGCCTGGGGGCAGATACGCAGTATTTT.

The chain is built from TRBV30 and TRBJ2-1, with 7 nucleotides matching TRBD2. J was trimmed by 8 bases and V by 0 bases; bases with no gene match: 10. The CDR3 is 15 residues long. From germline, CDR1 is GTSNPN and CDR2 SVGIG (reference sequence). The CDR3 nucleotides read TGTGCCTGGAGTGTATGGCGGGGGTCCGGGGATGAGCAGTTCTTC. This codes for CAWSVWRGSGDEQFF.

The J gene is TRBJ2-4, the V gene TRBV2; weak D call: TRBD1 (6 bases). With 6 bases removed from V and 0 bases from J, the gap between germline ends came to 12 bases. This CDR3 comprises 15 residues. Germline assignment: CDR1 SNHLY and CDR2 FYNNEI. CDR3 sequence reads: CASRRDTLAKNIQYF. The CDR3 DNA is TGTGCCAGCAGGAGGGACACCCTAGCCAAAAACATTCAGTACTTC.

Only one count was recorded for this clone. The CDR3 DNA is TGTGCCAGCAGTTCAAACCTCGCGAACACCGGGGAGCTGTTTTTT. This translates into CASSSNLANTGELFF. The V call is TRBV27, the J call TRBJ2-2; no firm D call. This CDR3 region has 15 residues. V was shortened by 4 bases and J by 0 bases, with 9 bases between the two germline ends. CDR1 is MNHEY, CDR2 SMNVEV, per germline (reference sequence).

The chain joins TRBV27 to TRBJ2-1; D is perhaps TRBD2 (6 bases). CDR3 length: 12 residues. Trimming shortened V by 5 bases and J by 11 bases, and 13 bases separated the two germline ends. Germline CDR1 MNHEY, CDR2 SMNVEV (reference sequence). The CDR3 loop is CASSDRRAQQFF. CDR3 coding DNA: TGTGCCAGCAGTGACCGGAGGGCTCAGCAGTTCTTC.

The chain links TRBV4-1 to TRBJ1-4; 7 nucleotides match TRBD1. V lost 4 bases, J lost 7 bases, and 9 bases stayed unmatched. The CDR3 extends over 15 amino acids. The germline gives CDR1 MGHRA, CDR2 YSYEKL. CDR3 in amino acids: CASSPSQGSGEKLFF. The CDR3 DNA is TGCGCCAGCAGCCCCTCACAGGGGTCAGGTGAAAAACTGTTTTTT.